This T cell receptor beta chain came from a study of blood T cell repertoires in COVID-19. As for the study in general: From the United States, Italy and Spain came samples of acute and convalescent COVID-19. Sample material is recorded as cDNA or gDNA derived from T cells, B-cell-depleted T cells, or PBMCs.

This clone has more than one count but fewer than ten. This CDR3 has 16 amino acids. Germline CDR1 is LNHDA and CDR2 is SQIVND (reference sequence). V shed 0 bases and J shed 5 bases, with 13 bases lying between them. As processed by the authors: Amplification of reference gene primers was used by the study to estimate nucleated cell counts. The data were produced by immunoSEQ multiplex PCR, yet TCRdb's version contains in-frame clones alone and is incomplete. V and J calls and clone size follow that table, whereas D and trimming were derived from the DNA. The table lists a few hundred thousand clones, around 82% of them singletons.

This TCR came from a woman in her late teens or twenties with acute or convalescent COVID-19. The V gene is TRBV19, the J gene TRBJ2-2, with D perhaps matching TRBD1 (6 bases). Sequencing used peripheral blood. CDR3 amino acids: CASSIDQTGPTGELFF. The CDR3 DNA follows: TGTGCCAGTAGTATAGACCAGACAGGTCCGACCGGGGAGCTGTTTTTT.